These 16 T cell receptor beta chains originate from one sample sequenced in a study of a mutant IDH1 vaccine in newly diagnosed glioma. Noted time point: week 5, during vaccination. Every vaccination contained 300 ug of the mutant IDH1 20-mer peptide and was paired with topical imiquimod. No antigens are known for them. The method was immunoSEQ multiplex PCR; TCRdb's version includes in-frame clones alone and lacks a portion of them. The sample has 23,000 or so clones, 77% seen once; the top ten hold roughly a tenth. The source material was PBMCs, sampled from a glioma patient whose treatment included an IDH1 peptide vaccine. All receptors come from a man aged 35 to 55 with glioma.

The CDR3 region is CASSQDRDRGGYTF. The CDR3 DNA reads as TGCGCCAGCAGCCAAGATCGGGACAGGGGTGGCTACACCTTC. The chain links TRBV4-1 to TRBJ1-2, with 10 bases matching TRBD1. The CDR3 consists of 14 residues. Germline CDR1 and CDR2: MGHRA and YSYEKL. The V gene end was trimmed by 0 bases and the J gene end by 7 bases; junction bases not matched to a gene: 2.

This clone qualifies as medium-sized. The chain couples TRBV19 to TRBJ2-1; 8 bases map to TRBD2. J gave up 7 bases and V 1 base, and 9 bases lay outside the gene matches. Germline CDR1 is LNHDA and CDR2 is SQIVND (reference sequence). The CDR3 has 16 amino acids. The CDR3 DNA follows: TGTGCCAGTAGTATAGCCCCAGCGGGCGGGGGGAATGAGCAGTTCTTC. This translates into CASSIAPAGGGNEQFF.

The CDR3 nucleotides are TGCGCCAGCAGCAGGAACTCCCCCGACCTAAGGGAGACCCAGTACTTC. It translates to CASSRNSPDLRETQYF. The chain couples TRBV5-1 to TRBJ2-5; no firm D call. Trimming pared 4 bases from V and 5 bases from J, leaving 21 bases between. The CDR3 spans 16 residues. CDR1 and CDR2 (germline): SGHRS, YFSETQ.

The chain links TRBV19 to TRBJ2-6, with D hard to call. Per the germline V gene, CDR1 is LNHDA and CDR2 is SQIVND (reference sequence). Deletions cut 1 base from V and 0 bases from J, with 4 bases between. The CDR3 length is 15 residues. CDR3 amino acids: CASSIGASGANVLTF. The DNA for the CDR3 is TGTGCCAGTAGTATAGGGGCCTCTGGGGCCAACGTCCTGACTTTC.

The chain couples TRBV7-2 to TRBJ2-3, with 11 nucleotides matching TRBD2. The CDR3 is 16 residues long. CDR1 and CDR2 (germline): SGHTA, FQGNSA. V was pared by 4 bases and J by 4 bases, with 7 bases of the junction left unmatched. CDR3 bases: TGTGCCAGCAGCTCCGTAGCGGGAGGGTGGGCAGATACGCAGTATTTT. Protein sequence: CASSSVAGGWADTQYF.

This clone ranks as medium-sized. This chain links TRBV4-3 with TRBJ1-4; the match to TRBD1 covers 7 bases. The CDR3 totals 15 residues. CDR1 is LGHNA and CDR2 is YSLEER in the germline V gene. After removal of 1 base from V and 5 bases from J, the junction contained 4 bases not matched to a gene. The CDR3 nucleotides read TGCGCCAGCAGCCAAGGGGACAGACTGAATGAAAAACTGTTTTTT. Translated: CASSQGDRLNEKLFF.

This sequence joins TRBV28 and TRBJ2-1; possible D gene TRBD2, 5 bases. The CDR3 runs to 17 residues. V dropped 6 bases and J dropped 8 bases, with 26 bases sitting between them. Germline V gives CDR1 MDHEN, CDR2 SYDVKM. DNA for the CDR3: TGTGCCAGCAGCCCCAAGCGGTGGAGCGACCTCGGGGATGAGCAGTTCTTC. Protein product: CASSPKRWSDLGDEQFF.

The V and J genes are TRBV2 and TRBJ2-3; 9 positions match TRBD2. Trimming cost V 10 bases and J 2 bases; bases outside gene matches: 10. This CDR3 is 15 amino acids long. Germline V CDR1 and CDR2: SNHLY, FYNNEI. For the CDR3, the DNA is TGTGCCACACGCCGGCTAGCGGGGAACACAGATACGCAGTATTTT. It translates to CATRRLAGNTDTQYF. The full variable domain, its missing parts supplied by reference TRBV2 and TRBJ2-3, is EPEVTQTPSHQVTQMGQEVILRCVPISNHLYFYWYRQILGQKVEFLVSFYNNEISEKSEIFDDQFSVERPDGSNFTLKIRSTKLEDSAMYFCATRRLAGNTDTQYFGPGTRLTVL.

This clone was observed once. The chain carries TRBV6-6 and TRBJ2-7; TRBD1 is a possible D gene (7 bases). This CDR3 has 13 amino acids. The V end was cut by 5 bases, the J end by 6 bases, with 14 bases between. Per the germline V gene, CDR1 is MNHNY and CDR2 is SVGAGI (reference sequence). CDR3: CASSPTQGGEQYF. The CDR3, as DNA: TGTGCCAGCAGTCCCACTCAGGGGGGCGAGCAGTACTTC.

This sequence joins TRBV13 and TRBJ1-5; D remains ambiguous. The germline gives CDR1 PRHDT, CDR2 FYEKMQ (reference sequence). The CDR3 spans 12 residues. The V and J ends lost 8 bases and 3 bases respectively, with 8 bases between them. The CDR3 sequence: CASSINNQPQHF. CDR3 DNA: TGTGCCAGCTCCATAAACAATCAGCCCCAGCATTTT.

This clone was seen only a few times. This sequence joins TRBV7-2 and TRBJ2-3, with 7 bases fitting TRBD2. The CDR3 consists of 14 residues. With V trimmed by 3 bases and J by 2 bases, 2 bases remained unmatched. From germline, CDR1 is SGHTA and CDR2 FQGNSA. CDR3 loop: CASSFSGITDTQYF. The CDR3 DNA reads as TGTGCCAGCAGCTTCAGCGGGATCACAGATACGCAGTATTTT.

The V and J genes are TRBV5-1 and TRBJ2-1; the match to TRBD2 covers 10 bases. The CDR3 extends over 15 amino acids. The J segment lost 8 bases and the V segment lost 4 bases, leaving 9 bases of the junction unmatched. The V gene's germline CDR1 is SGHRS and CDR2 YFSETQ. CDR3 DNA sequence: TGCGCCAGCAGCCCTACTAGCGGGGTTGGGTATGAGCAGTTCTTC. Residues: CASSPTSGVGYEQFF.

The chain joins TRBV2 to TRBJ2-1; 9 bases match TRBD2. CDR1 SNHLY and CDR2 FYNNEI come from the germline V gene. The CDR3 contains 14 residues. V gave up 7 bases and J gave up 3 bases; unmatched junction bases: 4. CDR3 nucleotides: TGTGCCAGCACGGCTAGCGGGGTCTACAATGAGCAGTTCTTC. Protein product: CASTASGVYNEQFF.

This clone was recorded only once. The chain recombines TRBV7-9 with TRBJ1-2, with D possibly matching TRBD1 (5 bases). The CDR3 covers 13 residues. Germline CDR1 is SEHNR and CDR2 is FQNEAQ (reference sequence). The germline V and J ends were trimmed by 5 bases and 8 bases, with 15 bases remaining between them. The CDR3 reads CASSPEARAGYTF. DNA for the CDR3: TGTGCCAGCAGCCCCGAAGCCAGGGCAGGCTACACCTTC.

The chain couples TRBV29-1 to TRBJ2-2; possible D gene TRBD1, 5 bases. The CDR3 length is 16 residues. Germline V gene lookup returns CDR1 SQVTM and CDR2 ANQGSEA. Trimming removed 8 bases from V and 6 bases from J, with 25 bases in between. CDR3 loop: CSLPPRAYGYAGELFF. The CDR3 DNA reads TGCAGCCTTCCCCCCAGGGCGTATGGATATGCCGGGGAGCTGTTTTTT.

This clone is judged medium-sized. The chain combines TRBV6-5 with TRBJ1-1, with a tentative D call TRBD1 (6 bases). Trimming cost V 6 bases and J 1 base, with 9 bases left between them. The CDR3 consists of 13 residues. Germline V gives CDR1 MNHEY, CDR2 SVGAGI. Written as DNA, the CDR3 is TGTGCCAGCAGCACGACAGGGAACACTGAAGCTTTCTTT. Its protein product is CASSTTGNTEAFF.